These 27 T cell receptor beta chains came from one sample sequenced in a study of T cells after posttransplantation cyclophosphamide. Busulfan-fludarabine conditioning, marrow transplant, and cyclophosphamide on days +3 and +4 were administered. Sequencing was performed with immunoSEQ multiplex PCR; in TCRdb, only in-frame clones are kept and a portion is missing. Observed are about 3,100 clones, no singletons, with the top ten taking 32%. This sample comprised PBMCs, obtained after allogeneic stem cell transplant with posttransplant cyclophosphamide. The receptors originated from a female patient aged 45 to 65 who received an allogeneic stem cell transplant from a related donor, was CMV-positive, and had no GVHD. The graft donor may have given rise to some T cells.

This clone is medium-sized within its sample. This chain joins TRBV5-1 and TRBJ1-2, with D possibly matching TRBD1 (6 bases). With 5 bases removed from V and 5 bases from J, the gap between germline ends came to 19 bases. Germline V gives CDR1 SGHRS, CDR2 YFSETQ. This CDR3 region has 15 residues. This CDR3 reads CASRANLGTQYGYTF. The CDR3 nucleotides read TGCGCCAGCAGGGCTAACCTCGGGACACAGTATGGCTACACCTTC.

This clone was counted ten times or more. CDR3: CASSYSLPLNEQFF. The CDR3 DNA is TGTGCCAGCAGTTATTCCCTACCGCTCAATGAGCAGTTCTTC. The chain carries TRBV6-5 and TRBJ2-1; D is unresolved. Trimming removed 3 bases from V and 6 bases from J, with 12 bases in between. The CDR3 has 14 amino acids. Per germline, CDR1 MNHEY and CDR2 SVGAGI.

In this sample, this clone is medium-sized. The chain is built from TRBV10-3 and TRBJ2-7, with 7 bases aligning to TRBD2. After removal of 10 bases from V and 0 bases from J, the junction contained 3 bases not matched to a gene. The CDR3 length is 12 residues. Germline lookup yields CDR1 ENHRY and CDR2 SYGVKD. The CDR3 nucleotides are TGTGCCAGTACTAGCGCCTCCTACGAGCAGTACTTC. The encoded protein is CASTSASYEQYF.

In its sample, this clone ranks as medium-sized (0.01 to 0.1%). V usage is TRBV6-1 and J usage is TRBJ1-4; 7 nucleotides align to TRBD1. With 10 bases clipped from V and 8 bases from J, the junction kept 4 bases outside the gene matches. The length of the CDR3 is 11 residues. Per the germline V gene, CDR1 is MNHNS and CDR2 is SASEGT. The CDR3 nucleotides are TGTGCCACCAAGACAGGGGAAAAACTGTTTTTT. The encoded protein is CATKTGEKLFF.

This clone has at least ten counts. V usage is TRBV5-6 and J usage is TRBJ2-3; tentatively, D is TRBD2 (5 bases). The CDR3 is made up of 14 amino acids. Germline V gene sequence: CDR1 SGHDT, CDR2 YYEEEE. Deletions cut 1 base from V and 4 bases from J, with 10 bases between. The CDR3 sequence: CASSLIDGADTQYF. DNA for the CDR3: TGTGCCAGCAGCTTGATAGACGGGGCAGATACGCAGTATTTT. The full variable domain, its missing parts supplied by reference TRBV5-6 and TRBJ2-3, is DAGVTQSPTHLIKTRGQQVTLRCSPKSGHDTVSWYQQALGQGPQFIFQYYEEEERQRGNFPDRFSGHQFPNYSSELNVNALLLGDSALYLCASSLIDGADTQYFGPGTRLTVL.

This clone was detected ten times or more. In DNA form, the CDR3 reads TGCGCCAGCAGCCCGACAGGACCCCGGTCCCCTGGAAACACCATATATTTT. Protein sequence: CASSPTGPRSPGNTIYF. V and J are TRBV5-1 and TRBJ1-3, with D perhaps TRBD1 (6 bases). The CDR3 sequence is 17 residues long. Germline values: CDR1 SGHRS, CDR2 YFSETQ. Trimming pared 4 bases from V and 2 bases from J, leaving 19 bases between.

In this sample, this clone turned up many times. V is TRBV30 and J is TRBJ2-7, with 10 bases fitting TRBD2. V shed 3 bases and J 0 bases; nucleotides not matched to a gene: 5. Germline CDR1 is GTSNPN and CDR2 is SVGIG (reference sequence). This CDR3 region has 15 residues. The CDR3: CAWSPGLAPSYEQYF. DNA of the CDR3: TGTGCCTGGAGCCCGGGACTAGCGCCCTCCTACGAGCAGTACTTC.

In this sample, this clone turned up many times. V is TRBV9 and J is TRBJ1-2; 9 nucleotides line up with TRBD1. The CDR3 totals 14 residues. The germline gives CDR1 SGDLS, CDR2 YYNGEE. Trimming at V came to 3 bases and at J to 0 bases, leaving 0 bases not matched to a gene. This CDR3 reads CASSGQGANYGYTF. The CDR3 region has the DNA TGTGCCAGCAGCGGACAGGGGGCTAACTATGGCTACACCTTC.

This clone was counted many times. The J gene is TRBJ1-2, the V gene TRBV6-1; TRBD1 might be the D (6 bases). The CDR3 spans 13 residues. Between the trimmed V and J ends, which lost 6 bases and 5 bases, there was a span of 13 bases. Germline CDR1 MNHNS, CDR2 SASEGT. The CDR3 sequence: CASSVQGRYGYTF. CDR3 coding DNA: TGTGCCAGCAGCGTACAGGGACGGTATGGCTACACCTTC.

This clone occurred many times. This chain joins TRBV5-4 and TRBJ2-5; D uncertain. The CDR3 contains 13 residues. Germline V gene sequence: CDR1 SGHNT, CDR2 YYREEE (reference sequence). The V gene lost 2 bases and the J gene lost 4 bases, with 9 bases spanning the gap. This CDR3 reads CASSFKGRETQYF. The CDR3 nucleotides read TGTGCCAGCAGCTTTAAGGGCAGAGAGACCCAGTACTTC.

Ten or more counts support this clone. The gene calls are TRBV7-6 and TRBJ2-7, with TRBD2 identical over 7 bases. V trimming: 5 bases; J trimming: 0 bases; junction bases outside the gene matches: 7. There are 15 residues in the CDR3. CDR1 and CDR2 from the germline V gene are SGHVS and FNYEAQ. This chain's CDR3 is CASSPTSESSYEQYF. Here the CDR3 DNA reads TGTGCCAGCAGCCCCACTAGCGAAAGCTCCTACGAGCAGTACTTC.

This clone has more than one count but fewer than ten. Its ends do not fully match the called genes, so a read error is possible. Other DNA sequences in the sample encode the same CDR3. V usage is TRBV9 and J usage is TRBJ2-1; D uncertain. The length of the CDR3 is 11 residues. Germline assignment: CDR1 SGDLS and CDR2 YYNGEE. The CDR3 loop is CASSADNEQFF. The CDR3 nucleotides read TGCGCCAGCAGCGCGGACAATGAGCAGTTCTTC.

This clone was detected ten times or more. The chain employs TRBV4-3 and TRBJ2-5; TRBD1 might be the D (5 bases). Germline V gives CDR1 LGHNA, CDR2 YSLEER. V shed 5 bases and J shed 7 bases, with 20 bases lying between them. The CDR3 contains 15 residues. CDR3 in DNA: TGCGCCAGCAGCGGAACGAGGCTGGGGCCCGGGACCCAGTACTTC. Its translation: CASSGTRLGPGTQYF.

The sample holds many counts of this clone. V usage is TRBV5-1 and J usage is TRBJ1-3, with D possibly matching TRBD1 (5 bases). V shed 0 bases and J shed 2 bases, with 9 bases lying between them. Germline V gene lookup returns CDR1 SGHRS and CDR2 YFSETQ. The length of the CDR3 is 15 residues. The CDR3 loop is CASSLDPTAGNTIYF. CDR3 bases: TGCGCCAGCAGCTTGGACCCGACAGCTGGAAACACCATATATTTT.

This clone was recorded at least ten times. Here the CDR3 DNA reads TGCAGCGTGGTCAGGAACACTGAAGCTTTCTTT. Protein product: CSVVRNTEAFF. V gene TRBV29-1 combines with J gene TRBJ1-1; D gene unclear. Trimming shortened V by 6 bases and J by 1 base, and 6 bases separated the two germline ends. Germline-derived CDR1 and CDR2 are SQVTM and ANQGSEA. The CDR3 has 11 residues.

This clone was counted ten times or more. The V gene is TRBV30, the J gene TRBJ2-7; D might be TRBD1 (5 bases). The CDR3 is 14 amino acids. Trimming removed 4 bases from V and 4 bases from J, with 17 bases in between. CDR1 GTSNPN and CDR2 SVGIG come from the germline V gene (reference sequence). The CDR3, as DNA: TGTGCCTGGATTTCAGGGCCTTTGTGGTACGAGCAGTACTTC. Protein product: CAWISGPLWYEQYF. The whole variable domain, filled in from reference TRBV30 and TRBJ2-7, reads SQTIHQWPATLVQPVGSPLSLECTVEGTSNPNLYWYRQAAGRGLQLLFYSVGIGQISSEVPQNLSASRPQDRQFILSSKKLLLSDSGFYLCAWISGPLWYEQYFGPGTRLTVT.

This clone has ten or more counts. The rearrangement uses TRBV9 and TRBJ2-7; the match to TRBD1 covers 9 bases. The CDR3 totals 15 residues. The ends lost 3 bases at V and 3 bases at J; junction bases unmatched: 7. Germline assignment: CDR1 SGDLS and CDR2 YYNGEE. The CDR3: CASSGGQGGGYEQYF. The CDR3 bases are TGTGCCAGCAGCGGGGGACAGGGCGGTGGCTACGAGCAGTACTTC.

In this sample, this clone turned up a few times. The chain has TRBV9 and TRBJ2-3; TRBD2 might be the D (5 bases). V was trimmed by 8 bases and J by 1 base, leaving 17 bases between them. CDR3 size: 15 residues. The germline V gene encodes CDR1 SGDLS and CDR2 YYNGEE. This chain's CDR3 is CASSKVAGGTDTQYF. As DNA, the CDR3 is TGTGCCAGTTCCAAAGTCGCCGGGGGCACAGATACGCAGTATTTT.

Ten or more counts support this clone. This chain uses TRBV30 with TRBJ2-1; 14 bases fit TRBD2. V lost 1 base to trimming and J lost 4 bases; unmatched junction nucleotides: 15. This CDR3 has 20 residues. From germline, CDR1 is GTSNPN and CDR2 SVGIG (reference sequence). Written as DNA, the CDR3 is TGTGCCTGGAGTGGCGGGGGACTAGCGGGAGTGGGGGCCTATTACAATGAGCAGTTCTTC. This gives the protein CAWSGGGLAGVGAYYNEQFF.

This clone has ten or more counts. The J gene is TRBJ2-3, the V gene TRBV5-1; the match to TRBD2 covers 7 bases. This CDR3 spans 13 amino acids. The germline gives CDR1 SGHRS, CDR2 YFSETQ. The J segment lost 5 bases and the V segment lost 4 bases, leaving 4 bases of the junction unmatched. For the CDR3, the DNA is TGCGCCAGCAGCCATCGCGGGGGAGATACGCAGTATTTT. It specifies CASSHRGGDTQYF.

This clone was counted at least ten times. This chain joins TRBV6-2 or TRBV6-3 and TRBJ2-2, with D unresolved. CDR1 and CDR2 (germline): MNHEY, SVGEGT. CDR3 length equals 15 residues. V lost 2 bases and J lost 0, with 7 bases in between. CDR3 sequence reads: CASSYLGPNTGELFF. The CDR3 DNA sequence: TGTGCCAGCAGTTACCTGGGCCCGAACACCGGGGAGCTGTTTTTT.

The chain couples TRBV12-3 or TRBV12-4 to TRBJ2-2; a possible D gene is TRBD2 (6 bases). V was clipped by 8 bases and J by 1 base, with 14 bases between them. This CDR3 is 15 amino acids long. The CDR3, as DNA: TGTGCCAGCTCCGTCGGGGGAGGGAACACCGGGGAGCTGTTTTTT. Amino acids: CASSVGGGNTGELFF.

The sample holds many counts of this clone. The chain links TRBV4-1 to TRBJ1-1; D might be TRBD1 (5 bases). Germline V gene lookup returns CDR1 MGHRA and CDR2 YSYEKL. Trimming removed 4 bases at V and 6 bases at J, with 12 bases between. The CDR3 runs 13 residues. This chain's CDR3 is CASSPRGSAEAFF. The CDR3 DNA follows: TGCGCCAGCAGCCCCCGGGGGTCCGCTGAAGCTTTCTTT.

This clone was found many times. The CDR3 region is CATSDGDEQYF. CDR3 nucleotides: TGTGCCACCAGTGACGGGGACGAGCAGTACTTC. V gene TRBV24-1 combines with J gene TRBJ2-7; TRBD2 is a possible D gene (5 bases). Between the trimmed V and J ends, which lost 4 bases and 5 bases, there was a span of 5 bases. CDR1 KGHDR and CDR2 SFDVKD come from the germline V gene. The CDR3 consists of 11 residues.

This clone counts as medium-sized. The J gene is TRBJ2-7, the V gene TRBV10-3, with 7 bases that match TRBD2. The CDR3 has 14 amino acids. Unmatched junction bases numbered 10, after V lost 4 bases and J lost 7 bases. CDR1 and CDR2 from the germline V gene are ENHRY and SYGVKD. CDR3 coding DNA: TGTGCCATCAGTGGGGTTGGAGGGAGGGGAGAGCAGTACTTC. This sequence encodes CAISGVGGRGEQYF.

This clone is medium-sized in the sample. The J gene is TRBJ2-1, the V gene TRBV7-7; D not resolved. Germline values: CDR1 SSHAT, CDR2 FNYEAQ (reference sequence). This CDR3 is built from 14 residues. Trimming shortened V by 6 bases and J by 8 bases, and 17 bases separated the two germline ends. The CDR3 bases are TGTGCCAGCAGTAACCAAGGCCGCAGCGATGAGCAGTTCTTC. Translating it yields CASSNQGRSDEQFF.

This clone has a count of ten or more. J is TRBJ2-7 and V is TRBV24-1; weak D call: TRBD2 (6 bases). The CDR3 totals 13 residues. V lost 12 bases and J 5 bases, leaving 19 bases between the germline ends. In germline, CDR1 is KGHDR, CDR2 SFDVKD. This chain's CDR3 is CAHPRGGDDEQYF. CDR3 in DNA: TGTGCCCACCCCCGGGGAGGTGACGACGAGCAGTACTTC.